A single sample gave rise to the 18 T cell receptor delta chains below, sequenced in a study of gammadelta T cells in human blood. TCRdb reprocessed the RT-PCR reads using CATT. The table has about 300 delta-chain clones, approximately 7.2% seen once; the top ten hold about 34%. The sample taken for sequencing was Vgamma9Vdelta2 gamma-delta T cells from infant blood. The source is a human donor.

Regarding this clone: With a much larger clone just one base away, this may be a read error. The J gene is TRDJ3, the V gene TRDV2; D not resolved. Per the germline V gene, CDR1 is GEAIGNYY and CDR2 is EKD. This CDR3 has 19 residues. This CDR3 reads CAGDPIGAESSWDTRQMFF. The CDR3 nucleotides read TGTGCCGGTGACCCGATAGGGGCCGAAAGCTCCTGGGACACCCGACAGATGTTTTTC.

A few counts support this clone. The amino acid sequence in TCRdb belongs to a much larger clone and departs from this DNA's translation at residue 8, likely a sequencing read error; the sequence shown is translated from the DNA. The chain carries TRDV2 and TRDJ3, with 7 bases lining up with TRDD3. V lost 3 bases to trimming and J lost 0 bases; unmatched junction nucleotides: 13. The V gene's germline CDR1 is GEAIGNYY and CDR2 EKD. The CDR3 runs 20 residues. The CDR3 DNA sequence: TGTGCCTGTGACCACGTACTGTGGGATACCCACTCCTGGGACACCCGACAGATGTTTTTC. This sequence encodes CACDHVLWDTHSWDTRQMFF.

Only one count was recorded for this clone. This clone may be a read error of a much larger clone one base away. The rearrangement uses TRDV2 and TRDJ3; 8 bases agree with TRDD3. The CDR3 is 21 amino acids. Germline V CDR1 and CDR2: GEAIGNYY, EKD. CDR3 sequence: CASDTGLGDPRSSWDTRQMFF. The CDR3 DNA reads TGTGCCAGTGACACTGGCCTGGGGGACCCTAGGAGCTCCTGGGACACCCGACAGATGTTTTTC.

By sample fraction, this clone is large. This rearrangement joins TRDV2 to TRDJ1, with a possible D match to TRDD2 (6 bases). Deletions cut 3 bases from V and 0 bases from J, with 16 bases between. From germline, CDR1 is GEAIGNYY and CDR2 EKD. The CDR3 sequence is 16 residues long. The DNA of the CDR3 is TGTGCCTGTGACTCGGCCTTCCCCTCGTACACCGATAAACTCATCTTT. Amino acids: CACDSAFPSYTDKLIF.

This clone is large in the sample. The limits of the CDR3 on the DNA are not certain, so only TCRdb's listed CDR3 is given. The chain combines TRDV2 with TRDJ1; TRDD3, as called in the table, went unchecked against the DNA. Looked up from germline, CDR1 is GEAIGNYY and CDR2 is EKD. The CDR3 extends over 18 residues, inclusive of both ends. Here the CDR3 reads CACDPLREGGYAPDKLIF.

There are a few counts of this clone. This sequence joins TRDV2 and TRDJ1, with 7 positions matching TRDD3. CDR3 length: 15 amino acids. V shed 0 bases and J 0 bases; nucleotides not matched to a gene: 3. Germline V gene data show CDR1 as GEAIGNYY and CDR2 as EKD. The CDR3 nucleotides read TGTGCCTGTGACACCGTGCTGGGGGACACCGATAAACTCATCTTT. Protein product: CACDTVLGDTDKLIF.

In its sample, this clone is large. The V call is TRDV2, the J call TRDJ1; 11 positions agree with TRDD3. The germline gives CDR1 GEAIGNYY, CDR2 EKD. V shed 0 bases and J 0 bases; nucleotides not matched to a gene: 14. The CDR3 is 20 amino acids. This CDR3 is CACDTVLGDKGDTYTDKLIF. DNA for the CDR3: TGTGCCTGTGACACCGTACTGGGGGATAAGGGAGATACTTACACCGATAAACTCATCTTT.

Sample share makes this clone large (0.1 to 1%). This chain connects TRDV2 to TRDJ1; 11 positions agree with TRDD3. The CDR3 has 12 residues. Germline CDR1 reads GEAIGNYY; CDR2 reads EKD. The ends lost 3 bases at V and 8 bases at J; junction bases unmatched: 1. CDR3 sequence: CACDWGIRKLIF. The CDR3 nucleotides are TGTGCCTGTGACTGGGGGATACGGAAACTCATCTTT.

By proportion, this clone is large. The rearrangement links TRDV2 to TRDJ2; the match to TRDD3 covers 7 bases. V shed 1 base and J 7 bases; nucleotides not matched to a gene: 5. The CDR3 contains 14 residues. The germline V gene has CDR1 GEAIGNYY and CDR2 EKD. CDR3 in amino acids: CACDTVGDGAQLFF. The CDR3 DNA sequence: TGTGCCTGTGACACGGTGGGGGACGGAGCACAACTCTTCTTT.

A few counts support this clone. With a far larger clone one base away, a read error is the likely cause. This chain uses TRDV2 with TRDJ3; 8 bases align to TRDD3. The CDR3 has 19 amino acids. The germline gives CDR1 GEAIGNYY, CDR2 EKD. The V segment lost 3 bases and the J segment 0 bases; nucleotides outside the gene matches: 9. CDR3 coding DNA: TGTGCCTGTGACCCCGTACTGGGGGCGAGCTCCTGGGACACCCGACAGATGTTTTTC. This translates into CACDPVLGASSWDTRQMFF.

Relative to its sample, this clone is large (0.1 to 1%). The J gene corresponds to TRDJ2; a V gene call is absent. CDR3 size: 10 residues. The CDR3 DNA is TGTAGTGCTTTGACAGCACAACTCTTCTTT. It yields the protein CSALTAQLFF.

This clone is medium-sized within its sample. One base separates it from a far larger clone, so it is likely a read error. The J gene is TRDJ1, the V gene TRDV2; 10 nucleotides line up with TRDD3. This CDR3 comprises 13 residues. V was clipped by 3 bases and J by 7 bases; unmatched bases: 4. Germline CDR1 is GEAIGNYY and CDR2 is EKD. The CDR3 region is CACDLLGDFKLIF. Here the CDR3 DNA reads TGTGCCTGTGACCTACTGGGGGATTTTAAACTCATCTTT.

With respect to this clone: The junction and the germline gene differ at one end; a read error may be behind it. The gene calls are TRDV2 and TRDJ3, with TRDD3 identical over 10 bases. This CDR3 region has 19 residues. Germline V CDR1 and CDR2: GEAIGNYY, EKD. The CDR3 here is CACDTMGDTESCDTRQMFF. The CDR3 region has the DNA TGTGCCTGTGACACTATGGGGGATACCGAATCCTGCGACACCCGACAGATGTTTTTC.

The V call is TRDV2, the J call TRDJ3, with TRDD3 identical over 11 bases. After removal of 0 bases from V and 2 bases from J, the junction contained 8 bases not matched to a gene. This CDR3 is 20 amino acids long. CDR1 and CDR2 (germline): GEAIGNYY, EKD. CDR3 bases: TGTGCCTGTGACACCGTAGTACTGGGGGATAACCCCTGGGACACCCGACAGATGTTTTTC. Translated: CACDTVVLGDNPWDTRQMFF.

This clone was detected a few times. A far larger clone is just one base off, so this is likely a read error. The V call is TRDV2, the J call TRDJ3, with TRDD3 matching 11 bases. Germline CDR1 and CDR2: GEAIGNYY and EKD. The CDR3 has 22 residues. The CDR3 sequence is CACATTYAGGYSGSWDTRQMFF. The DNA for the CDR3 is TGTGCCTGTGCCACCACCTACGCTGGGGGATACTCTGGCTCCTGGGACACCCGACAGATGTTTTTC.

This clone is hyperexpanded (1% or more) in the sample. The J gene is TRDJ3, the V gene TRDV2; 9 nucleotides align to TRDD3. V lost 3 bases, J lost 0 bases, and 8 bases stayed unmatched. Germline CDR1 reads GEAIGNYY; CDR2 reads EKD. This CDR3 is 19 amino acids long. The CDR3 reads CACDPVLGESSWDTRQMFF. The CDR3 DNA reads TGTGCCTGTGACCCCGTACTGGGGGAGAGCTCCTGGGACACCCGACAGATGTTTTTC.

This chain uses TRDV2 with TRDJ1; 11 bases align to TRDD3. J was trimmed by 0 bases and V by 0 bases; bases with no gene match: 11. Per the germline V gene, CDR1 is GEAIGNYY and CDR2 is EKD. The CDR3 sequence is 19 residues long. CDR3 protein: CACDTLLGDSSWDTDKLIF. The DNA of the CDR3 is TGTGCCTGTGACACCTTACTGGGGGATAGCTCCTGGGACACCGATAAACTCATCTTT.

In its sample, this clone was seen a few times. The protein TCRdb lists belongs to a much larger clone and differs from this DNA's translation at residue 3, which points to a read error; the protein shown is made from the DNA. The chain couples TRDV2 to TRDJ1, with TRDD3 matching over 10 bases. The germline V gene encodes CDR1 GEAIGNYY and CDR2 EKD. The CDR3 runs 18 residues. After removal of 7 bases from V and 0 bases from J, the junction contained 16 bases not matched to a gene. CDR3 sequence reads: CAWDAVLGDPGYTDKLIF. The CDR3 DNA reads TGTGCCTGGGACGCCGTACTGGGGGATCCGGGGTACACCGATAAACTCATCTTT.